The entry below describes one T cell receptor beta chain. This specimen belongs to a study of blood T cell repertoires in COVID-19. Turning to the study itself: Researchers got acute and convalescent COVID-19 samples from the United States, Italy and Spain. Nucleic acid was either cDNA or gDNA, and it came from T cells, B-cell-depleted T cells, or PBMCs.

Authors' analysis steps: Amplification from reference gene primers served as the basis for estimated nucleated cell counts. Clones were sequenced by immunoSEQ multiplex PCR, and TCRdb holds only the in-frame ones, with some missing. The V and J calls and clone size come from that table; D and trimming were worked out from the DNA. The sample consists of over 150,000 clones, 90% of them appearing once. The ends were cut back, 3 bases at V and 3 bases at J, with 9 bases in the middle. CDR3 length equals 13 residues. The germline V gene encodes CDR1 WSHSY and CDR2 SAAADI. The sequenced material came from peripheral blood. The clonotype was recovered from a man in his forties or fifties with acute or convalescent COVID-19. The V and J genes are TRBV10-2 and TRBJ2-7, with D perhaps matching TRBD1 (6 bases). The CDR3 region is CASSDNRDYEQYV. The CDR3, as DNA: TGCGCCAGCAGTGATAACAGGGACTACGAGCAGTACGTC.